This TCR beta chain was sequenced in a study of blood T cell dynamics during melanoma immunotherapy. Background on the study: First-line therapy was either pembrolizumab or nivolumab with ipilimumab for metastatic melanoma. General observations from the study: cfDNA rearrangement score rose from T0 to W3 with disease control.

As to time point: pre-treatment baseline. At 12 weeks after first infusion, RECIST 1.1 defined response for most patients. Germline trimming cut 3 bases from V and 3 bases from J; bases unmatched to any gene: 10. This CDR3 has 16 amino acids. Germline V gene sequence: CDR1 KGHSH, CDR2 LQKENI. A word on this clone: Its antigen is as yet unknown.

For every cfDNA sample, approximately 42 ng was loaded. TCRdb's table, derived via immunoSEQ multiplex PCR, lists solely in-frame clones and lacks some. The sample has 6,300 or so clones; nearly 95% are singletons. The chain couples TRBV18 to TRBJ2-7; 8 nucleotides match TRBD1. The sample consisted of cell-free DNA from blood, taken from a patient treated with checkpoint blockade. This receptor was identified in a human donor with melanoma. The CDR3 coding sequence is TGTGCCAGCTCACCGGTGGCCGGGACAGGAGGCTACGAGCAGTACTTC. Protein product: CASSPVAGTGGYEQYF.